The entry below describes one T cell receptor (beta chain). This sample was included in a study of cytomegalovirus exposure and HLA in healthy donors. The CDR3 covers 15 residues. CDR1 MNHEY and CDR2 SVGAGI come from the germline V gene. V lost 6 bases to trimming and J lost 6 bases; unmatched junction nucleotides: 11. With 60 Vbeta and 13 Jbeta primers, the PCR was carried out. Here immunoSEQ multiplex PCR was the method, and the copy in TCRdb shows in-frame clones only, minus some. The sample shows around 110,000 clones, roughly 9.9% of them seen only once. The rearrangement uses TRBV6-5 and TRBJ2-7, with 10 bases aligning to TRBD1. This sequence was found in a man in his thirties or forties in good health and CMV-seronegative. Sequences were obtained from PBMCs. CDR3 sequence: CASRLGTGESSEQYF. CDR3 coding DNA: TGTGCCAGCAGACTCGGGACAGGGGAATCATCCGAGCAGTACTTC.